A single sample gave rise to the 18 T cell receptor beta chains below, sequenced in a study of OX40 agonist ivuxolimab in advanced cancers. Profiling relied on immunoSEQ multiplex PCR, and the TCRdb table lists in-frame clones only, not all of them. The sample gives roughly 36,000 clones, about 83% of which show up once; 1.5% to 2% is in the top ten. Sequenced here: CD4+ or CD8+ T cells sorted from blood, sampled in a trial of the OX40 agonist ivuxolimab. Every receptor here comes from an adult with an advanced solid tumor such as melanoma, head and neck, liver or kidney cancer.

This clone came up once. The chain is built from TRBV28 and TRBJ2-1; D ambiguous. The germline gives CDR1 MDHEN, CDR2 SYDVKM. The germline V and J ends were trimmed by 8 bases and 0 bases, with 17 bases remaining between them. The CDR3 contains 16 residues. The CDR3 nucleotides read TGTGCCAGCTCTAAATCGGGCGGACCCTCCTACAATGAGCAGTTCTTC. Its protein is CASSKSGGPSYNEQFF.

The chain recombines TRBV28 with TRBJ2-1; D is uncertain. This CDR3 is built from 15 residues. CDR1 MDHEN and CDR2 SYDVKM come from the germline V gene. With 2 bases removed from V and 0 bases from J, the gap between germline ends came to 8 bases. CDR3 DNA: TGTGCCAGCAGTTTAAATTCCTTCTCCTACAATGAGCAGTTCTTC. Its protein is CASSLNSFSYNEQFF.

On this clone: The sample carries other DNA sequences with the same CDR3. The CDR3 coding sequence is TGTGCCAGCTCGCCCTACCTCGGCTACGAGCAGTACTTC. Translation gives CASSPYLGYEQYF. The chain recombines TRBV18 with TRBJ2-7, with unresolved D. V lost 6 bases and J lost 3, with 12 bases in between. The CDR3 length is 13 residues. The germline CDR1 and CDR2 sequences are KGHSH and LQKENI.

This CDR3 reads CASSFSDLGTDTQYF. As DNA, the CDR3 is TGTGCCAGCAGCTTTTCGGATTTGGGGACAGATACGCAGTATTTT. V gene TRBV5-5 combines with J gene TRBJ2-3; unclear D gene. The V end was cut by 2 bases, the J end by 3 bases, with 13 bases between. The CDR3 runs to 15 residues. The V gene's germline CDR1 is SGHKS and CDR2 YYEKEE (reference sequence).

The chain combines TRBV6-6 with TRBJ1-4; no clear D gene. CDR1 is MNHNY, CDR2 SVGAGI, per germline (reference sequence). This CDR3 spans 15 amino acids. V shed 6 bases and J shed 3 bases, with 14 bases lying between them. CDR3 coding DNA: TGTGCCAGCAGCCTCGGGTATTCGGCTAATGAAAAACTGTTTTTT. Its translation is CASSLGYSANEKLFF.

The chain carries TRBV19 and TRBJ2-5; 11 bases match TRBD2. The CDR3 totals 15 residues. Germline-derived CDR1 and CDR2 are LNHDA and SQIVND (reference sequence). V trimming: 5 bases; J trimming: 4 bases; junction bases outside the gene matches: 6. The CDR3 DNA reads TGTGCCAGTAGTCCAACTAGCGGGGGAGGAGAGACCCAGTACTTC. This encodes CASSPTSGGGETQYF.

This clone was picked up a small number of times. The gene calls are TRBV30 and TRBJ1-1; D may be TRBD1 (6 bases). CDR1 is GTSNPN and CDR2 is SVGIG in the germline V gene (reference sequence). The CDR3 sequence is 14 residues long. V lost 2 bases, J lost 6 bases, and 16 bases lay in between. The CDR3 sequence: CAWSPKGHRAEAFF. The DNA of the CDR3 is TGTGCCTGGAGTCCCAAGGGACATCGGGCTGAAGCTTTCTTT.

This clone appeared a single time. The chain is built from TRBV28 and TRBJ2-7; perhaps TRBD2 as D (5 bases). Trimming left V 4 bases short and J 4 bases short, with 8 bases between. Germline lookup yields CDR1 MDHEN and CDR2 SYDVKM. This CDR3 spans 12 amino acids. The CDR3 region has the DNA TGTGCCAGCAGTTCGCCGGGGTACGAGCAGTACTTC. Amino acids: CASSSPGYEQYF.

The chain carries TRBV28 and TRBJ1-4; weak D call: TRBD1 (5 bases). This CDR3 region has 15 residues. Trimming left V 6 bases short and J 5 bases short, with 16 bases between. The germline V gene has CDR1 MDHEN and CDR2 SYDVKM. CDR3 amino acids: CASSPSGATNEKLFF. The CDR3 coding sequence is TGTGCCAGCAGCCCCTCCGGGGCCACAAATGAAAAACTGTTTTTT.

The chain combines TRBV6-6 with TRBJ2-6, with D perhaps TRBD1 (6 bases). Germline V CDR1 and CDR2: MNHNY, SVGAGI (reference sequence). CDR3 size: 15 residues. Trimming stripped 5 bases from V and 1 base from J, with 9 bases between. The CDR3 region is CASSHQGSGANVLTF. CDR3 bases: TGTGCCAGCAGTCATCAGGGGTCTGGGGCCAACGTCCTGACTTTC.

By proportion, this clone is medium-sized. V usage is TRBV18 and J usage is TRBJ1-1; D uncertain. Germline V gene data show CDR1 as KGHSH and CDR2 as LQKENI. The CDR3 runs to 13 residues. V dropped 2 bases and J dropped 1 base, with 5 bases sitting between them. In DNA, the CDR3 is TGTGCCAGCTCACCAAACGCGAACACTGAAGCTTTCTTT. It translates to CASSPNANTEAFF.

This chain connects TRBV6-5 to TRBJ2-1; D perhaps matches TRBD2 (5 bases). Trimming pared 5 bases from V and 7 bases from J, leaving 12 bases between. From germline, CDR1 is MNHEY and CDR2 SVGAGI. The CDR3 has 13 residues. The CDR3 nucleotides read TGTGCCAGCAGTGGATCCCCGGGGAATGAGCAGTTCTTC. Encoded protein: CASSGSPGNEQFF.

The chain has TRBV30 and TRBJ1-5; D is ambiguous. Germline CDR1 reads GTSNPN; CDR2 reads SVGIG (reference sequence). Trimming removed 4 bases from V and 1 base from J, with 11 bases in between. The CDR3 runs 14 residues. The CDR3 DNA follows: TGTGCCTGGAAGGGAAGAATAAGCAATCAGCCCCAGCATTTT. Encoded protein: CAWKGRISNQPQHF.

V usage is TRBV5-4 and J usage is TRBJ2-3, with 11 positions matching TRBD1. The germline gives CDR1 SGHNT, CDR2 YYREEE (reference sequence). The V gene end was trimmed by 4 bases and the J gene end by 0 bases; junction bases not matched to a gene: 7. This CDR3 spans 17 amino acids. CDR3 loop: CASSRTGGGGSTDTQYF. In DNA form, the CDR3 reads TGTGCCAGCAGCAGGACAGGGGGCGGGGGAAGCACAGATACGCAGTATTTT. The entire variable domain, with the rest obtained from reference TRBV5-4 and TRBJ2-3, is as follows: ETGVTQSPTHLIKTRGQQVTLRCSSQSGHNTVSWYQQALGQGPQFIFQYYREEENGRGNFPPRFSGLQFPNYSSELNVNALELDDSALYLCASSRTGGGGSTDTQYFGPGTRLTVL.

This rearrangement joins TRBV6-1 to TRBJ2-3; D remains unclear. Trimming removed 6 bases at V and 4 bases at J, with 8 bases between. Germline CDR1 reads MNHNS; CDR2 reads SASEGT. The CDR3 sequence is 12 residues long. The CDR3 protein is CASSPSPDTQYF. The DNA of the CDR3 is TGTGCCAGCAGCCCATCCCCAGATACGCAGTATTTT.

This clone has only a few counts. J is TRBJ2-7 and V is TRBV13, with 13 bases that match TRBD2. Germline lookup yields CDR1 PRHDT and CDR2 FYEKMQ (reference sequence). The V gene end was trimmed by 5 bases and the J gene end by 6 bases; junction bases not matched to a gene: 10. The CDR3 totals 16 residues. The CDR3 sequence: CASSPRLAGGVGEQYF. The CDR3 nucleotides are TGTGCCAGCAGCCCCAGACTAGCGGGAGGAGTAGGCGAGCAGTACTTC.

The chain has TRBV9 and TRBJ2-3, with 7 bases that match TRBD2. CDR3 length: 15 amino acids. CDR1 is SGDLS and CDR2 is YYNGEE in the germline V gene. V shed 1 base, J shed 0 bases, and the junction held 2 bases outside the gene matches. The CDR3: CASSVMGGSTDTQYF. The CDR3 bases are TGTGCCAGCAGCGTAATGGGGGGGAGCACAGATACGCAGTATTTT.

The chain couples TRBV5-5 to TRBJ2-2; TRBD1 agrees at 7 bases. The germline CDR1 and CDR2 sequences are SGHKS and YYEKEE (reference sequence). The CDR3 is 14 amino acids. Trimming at V came to 4 bases and at J to 5 bases, leaving 5 bases not matched to a gene. The CDR3 nucleotides are TGTGCCAGCAGCCAGACAGGGCGGACCGGGGAGCTGTTTTTT. Amino acid sequence: CASSQTGRTGELFF. Looking up the rest from reference TRBV5-5 and TRBJ2-2 gives the full variable domain: DAGVTQSPTHLIKTRGQQVTLRCSPISGHKSVSWYQQVLGQGPQFIFQYYEKEERGRGNFPDRFSARQFPNYSSELNVNALLLGDSALYLCASSQTGRTGELFFGEGSRLTVL.